What follows are 8 T cell receptor beta chains derived from one specimen sequenced in a study of cytotoxic CD8 clonotypes in ibrutinib-treated CLL. Method: immunoSEQ multiplex PCR; TCRdb's copy keeps in-frame clones and lacks some. The repertoire holds fewer than 100,000 clones, with 70% to 80% as singletons. The starting material was PBMCs, obtained after 12 months of ibrutinib treatment. The receptors here all came from a human donor with chronic lymphocytic leukemia.

The chain employs TRBV28 and TRBJ2-3, with D unresolved. Trimming removed 2 bases at V and 5 bases at J, with 11 bases between. Germline assignment: CDR1 MDHEN and CDR2 SYDVKM. The CDR3 is 14 amino acids. The DNA of the CDR3 is TGTGCCAGCAGTTTAGTCCCGTCTTTAGATACGCAGTATTTT. Protein product: CASSLVPSLDTQYF.

The CDR3 region is CASSVAAGNYGYTF. Written as DNA, the CDR3 is TGTGCCAGCAGCGTAGCGGCGGGTAACTATGGCTACACCTTC. The chain uses TRBV9 and TRBJ1-2; D call uncertain. Germline values: CDR1 SGDLS, CDR2 YYNGEE. Trimming cost V 0 bases and J 1 base, with 7 bases left between them. The CDR3 contains 14 residues. The full variable domain, completed using reference TRBV9 and TRBJ1-2, is DSGVTQTPKHLITATGQRVTLRCSPRSGDLSVYWYQQSLDQGLQFLIQYYNGEERAKGNILERFSAQQFPDLHSELNLSSLELGDSALYFCASSVAAGNYGYTFGSGTRLTVV.

The chain links TRBV18 to TRBJ1-5; 7 positions agree with TRBD1. The CDR3 runs 15 residues. Unmatched junction bases numbered 6, after V lost 3 bases and J lost 4 bases. Looked up from germline, CDR1 is KGHSH and CDR2 is LQKENI. The CDR3: CASSPQGGGNQPQHF. The CDR3 DNA sequence: TGTGCCAGCTCACCCCAGGGGGGCGGGAATCAGCCCCAGCATTTT. Looking up the rest from reference TRBV18 and TRBJ1-5 gives the full variable domain: NAGVMQNPRHLVRRRGQEARLRCSPMKGHSHVYWYRQLPEEGLKFMVYLQKENIIDESGMPKERFSAEFPKEGPSILRIQQVVRGDSAAYFCASSPQGGGNQPQHFGDGTRLSIL.

This clone was seen once. J is TRBJ2-3 and V is TRBV5-1; 13 nucleotides agree with TRBD2. This CDR3 has 16 residues. Germline trimming cut 6 bases from V and 2 bases from J; bases unmatched to any gene: 6. Germline CDR1 and CDR2: SGHRS and YFSETQ. CDR3 sequence: CASTGGTSGATDTQYF. The DNA for the CDR3 is TGCGCCAGCACCGGGGGGACTAGCGGGGCCACAGATACGCAGTATTTT.

The rearrangement links TRBV7-2 to TRBJ2-2; 10 bases map to TRBD1. The CDR3 contains 15 residues. Trimming took 7 bases from V and 6 from J; bases not matched to a gene: 8. Germline V CDR1 and CDR2: SGHTA, FQGNSA. The CDR3 DNA is TGTGCCAGCACCCCAGGGACAGGGGAGGCCGGGGAGCTGTTTTTT. Translation gives CASTPGTGEAGELFF.

V gene TRBV7-2 combines with J gene TRBJ2-7; unclear D gene. The germline gives CDR1 SGHTA, CDR2 FQGNSA. Trimming stripped 7 bases from V and 0 bases from J, with 13 bases between. This CDR3 is 14 amino acids long. The CDR3 bases are TGTGCCAGCACCCCGATGAGGAGCTCCTACGAGCAGTACTTC. Translated, it gives CASTPMRSSYEQYF. Full variable domain (remainder filled in from reference TRBV7-2 and TRBJ2-7): GAGVSQSPSNKVTEKGKDVELRCDPISGHTALYWYRQSLGQGLEFLIYFQGNSAPDKSGLPSDRFSAERTGGSVSTLTIQRTQQEDSAVYLCASTPMRSSYEQYFGPGTRLTVT.

The chain has TRBV7-2 and TRBJ2-3, with TRBD2 as a possible D gene (6 bases). The CDR3 is made up of 16 amino acids. Trimming cost V 0 bases and J 0 bases, with 10 bases left between them. Germline CDR1 is SGHTA and CDR2 is FQGNSA. The CDR3 DNA sequence: TGTGCCAGCAGCTTAGCGCGCGGGGAAAGCACAGATACGCAGTATTTT. Translation gives CASSLARGESTDTQYF.

The chain is built from TRBV28 and TRBJ2-7; the D is unclear. This CDR3 contains 14 residues. Trimming took off 3 bases at V and 7 bases at J, with 16 bases between the two ends. Looked up from germline, CDR1 is MDHEN and CDR2 is SYDVKM. The CDR3 loop reads CASSFGLVGVEQYF. The DNA for the CDR3 is TGTGCCAGCAGTTTCGGGCTAGTAGGCGTGGAGCAGTACTTC. The full variable domain, with the rest looked up from reference TRBV28 and TRBJ2-7, is DVKVTQSSRYLVKRTGEKVFLECVQDMDHENMFWYRQDPGLGLRLIYFSYDVKMKEKGDIPEGYSVSREKKERFSLILESASTNQTSMYLCASSFGLVGVEQYFGPGTRLTVT.